There are a few counts of the clone carrying this TCR beta chain. As yet, its antigen is unknown. This specimen belongs to a study of T cells after yellow fever vaccination. Findings of the study overall: Most clones from primary vaccination resurfaced after the booster (96% CD4, around 89% CD8).

TCRdb independently ran MiXCR on the 5' RACE reads; one entry per CDR3 protein. The table records around 500,000 distinct CDR3 sequences, 21% of them present only once. The receptor was derived from a man younger than 30 who received the YFV17D yellow fever vaccine. Sequenced material: PBMCs, taken approximately 20 days after the first yellow fever vaccination.

The CDR3 region is CASSPDGTYNEQFF. CDR3 nucleotides: TGTGCCAGCAGCCCAGACGGGACCTACAATGAGCAGTTCTTC. The chain has TRBV7-2 and TRBJ2-1, with D possibly TRBD2 on 5 matching bases. Germline loops: CDR1 SGHTA, CDR2 FQGNSA. The CDR3 runs 14 residues. V lost 5 bases and J lost 2, with 10 bases in between.